These 8 T cell receptor beta chains share one sample of origin, sequenced in a study of post-analysis software for immune sequencing data. Overall study findings and caveats: Five TRBV segments appeared more often in patients than in controls, and TRBV5-6, TRBV5-1 and TRBV20-1 were among these.

The library was made from cDNA and included unique molecular identifiers. TCRdb processed the PCR reads anew with MiXCR; each CDR3 protein has one entry. The sample holds 380,000 or so distinct CDR3 sequences, 30% to 45% seen once. What these receptors recognize is not known. Sequenced material: blood. The receptors originated from a girl between 5 and 17 years old with multiple sclerosis.

The gene calls are TRBV20-1 and TRBJ2-1, with unresolved D. Per the germline V gene, CDR1 is DFQATT and CDR2 is SNEGSKA (reference sequence). The CDR3 has 10 amino acids. The germline V and J ends were trimmed by 3 bases and 8 bases, with 5 bases remaining between them. Here the CDR3 DNA reads TGCAGTGCTAGCGATCATGAGCAGTTCTTC. Translation: CSASDHEQFF.

The chain uses TRBV6-5 and TRBJ1-4; 8 nucleotides align to TRBD1. CDR3 size: 15 residues. After removal of 0 bases from V and 9 bases from J, the junction contained 6 bases not matched to a gene. CDR1 and CDR2 from the germline V gene are MNHEY and SVGAGI. The CDR3 spells CASSYSGQDSQKLFF. The DNA for the CDR3 is TGTGCCAGCAGTTACTCGGGACAGGATAGCCAAAAACTGTTTTTT.

This clonotype was picked up a small number of times. The chain employs TRBV12-3 or TRBV12-4 and TRBJ2-1, with TRBD2 identical over 10 bases. V gave up 0 bases and J gave up 4 bases; unmatched junction bases: 6. CDR3 length: 17 amino acids. For the CDR3, the DNA is TGTGCCAGCAGTTTAGCGCCCCCTAGCGGGGGTTACAATGAGCAGTTCTTC. It encodes CASSLAPPSGGYNEQFF.

The genes are TRBV20-1 and TRBJ2-1; possible D gene TRBD2, 5 bases. The V end was cut by 3 bases, the J end by 2 bases, with 5 bases between. Looked up from germline, CDR1 is DFQATT and CDR2 is SNEGSKA (reference sequence). The CDR3 is 12 amino acids. The CDR3: CSARRAYNEQFF. DNA for the CDR3: TGCAGTGCTAGGAGGGCCTACAATGAGCAGTTCTTC.

The rearrangement links TRBV29-1 to TRBJ2-1; weak D call: TRBD2 (5 bases). The CDR3 runs to 12 residues. The germline gives CDR1 SQVTM, CDR2 ANQGSEA. Trimming cost V 6 bases and J 4 bases, with 10 bases left between them. The CDR3 sequence is CSVLGGYNEQFF. The CDR3 nucleotides read TGCAGCGTCCTCGGAGGATACAATGAGCAGTTCTTC.

As for this clonotype: At one end, the junction sequence differs from germline, possibly due to a read error. The chain is built from TRBV11-2 and TRBJ2-3, with a possible D match to TRBD1 (5 bases). This CDR3 is 12 amino acids long. In germline, CDR1 is SGHAT, CDR2 FQNNGV. The CDR3 reads CVSSFDSTGQYF. The CDR3 DNA follows: TGTGTCAGCAGCTTCGACAGCACGGGGCAGTATTTT.

J is TRBJ2-1 and V is TRBV6-2 or TRBV6-3; D not resolved. CDR3 length: 11 residues. Germline loops: CDR1 MNHEY, CDR2 SVGEGT. V lost 8 bases, J lost 8 bases, and 10 bases lay in between. This CDR3 reads CASSLRHEQFF. CDR3 in DNA: TGTGCCAGCTCACTCCGGCATGAGCAGTTCTTC.

Many counts were recorded for this clonotype. This chain links TRBV29-1 with TRBJ2-7, with D tentatively TRBD1 or TRBD2 (5 bases each). Per the germline V gene, CDR1 is SQVTM and CDR2 is ANQGSEA. The CDR3 is made up of 13 amino acids. V shed 7 bases and J shed 0 bases, with 13 bases lying between them. CDR3 residues: CSAAERGSYEQYF. DNA for the CDR3: TGCAGCGCCGCGGAGAGGGGCTCCTACGAGCAGTACTTC.